A selection of T cell receptor beta chains follows, all from one sample in a study of T cell repertoires in cytomegalovirus infection. TCRdb reprocessed the reads with MiXCR, giving one entry per CDR3 protein. The data contain around 750,000 distinct CDR3 sequences, over 25% of them singletons. The antigens for these receptors are not known. The sequenced sample was cultured CD8+ T cells from PBMCs, obtained from culture after CMV antigen stimulation. The source of these receptors is a human donor in good health (CMV status not recorded). Some clones in this sample may be carry-over from other donors' samples. CDR3s include the opening cysteine and the closing phenylalanine or tryptophan. Each record gives: clone size, J gene, D gene, V gene, CDR3 DNA, CDR3 protein. D genes are given only for firm matches. Size is stated for part of the rows, as once, few or many counts, or as a class when the clone is expanded.

- | TRBJ2-5 | - | TRBV11-2 | TGTGCCAGCAGCTTAAGAAGGAACCCGCCTCAAGAGACCCAGTACTTC | CASSLRRNPPQETQYF
- | TRBJ2-5 | - | TRBV7-9 | TGTGCCAGCAGCTTCCGGGACCCAAAAGGGCATGTAGAGACCCAGTACTTC | CASSFRDPKGHVETQYF
few | TRBJ2-2 | - | TRBV4-1 | TGCGCCAGCAGCCAAGCGAGACGGAACACCGGGGAGCTGTTTTTT | CASSQARRNTGELFF
many | TRBJ2-3 | - | TRBV11-1 | TGTGCCAGCAGCTTAGGGACGATTCGGGAACCTCTCACAGATACGCAGTATTTT | CASSLGTIREPLTDTQYF
- | TRBJ1-2 | - | TRBV28 | TGTGCCAGCACCCGGGCACGGTATGGCTACACCTTC | CASTRARYGYTF
- | TRBJ2-7 | - | TRBV27 | TGTGCCAGCAGCCTAGAGGGACGGACCTACGAGCAGTACTTC | CASSLEGRTYEQYF
once | TRBJ2-3 | TRBD2 | TRBV4-3 | TGCGCCAGCAGCCAAGCCCGGCGGGAGAAGGATACGCAGTATTTT | CASSQARREKDTQYF
- | TRBJ2-7 | TRBD1 | TRBV6-5 | TGTGCCAGCAGTTACCAAGGACAGGGGTACGAGCAGTACTTC | CASSYQGQGYEQYF
- | TRBJ2-5 | TRBD1 | TRBV7-9 | TGTGCCAGCAGCCAAACCCGGACAGGGCAAGAGACCCAGTACTTC | CASSQTRTGQETQYF
- | TRBJ2-5 | - | TRBV7-9 | TGTGCCAGCAGCTTAGCCTGGGGGCTCGGGGAGGAGACCCAGTACTTC | CASSLAWGLGEETQYF
- | TRBJ2-1 | - | TRBV28 | TGTGCCAGCAGGCCTGTCTTCATCAATGAGCAGTTCTTC | CASRPVFINEQFF
- | TRBJ2-1 | - | TRBV7-8 | TGTGCCAACAGCTTACAGGGACTGGCCTCGGATGAGCAGTTCTTC | CANSLQGLASDEQFF
- | TRBJ1-4 | - | TRBV27 | TGTGCCAGCAGTTTGGTACGGACTGAAAAACTGTTTTTT | CASSLVRTEKLFF
few | TRBJ2-5 | - | TRBV12-3/TRBV12-4 | TGTGCCAGCAGTTCTGGAGGCGAGCTCCAAGGAACCCAGTACTTC | CASSSGGELQGTQYF
few | TRBJ2-5 | - | TRBV12-3/TRBV12-4 | TGTGCCAGCAGTTATGACACCCTGGGGGAGACCCAGTACTTC | CASSYDTLGETQYF
- | TRBJ1-3 | - | TRBV7-9 | TGTGCCAGCAGCCATACACAATCTGGAAACACCATATATTTT | CASSHTQSGNTIYF
- | TRBJ2-1 | - | TRBV7-6 | TGTGCCAGCAGCGCCGATACGGACAGTGCCTACTACAATGAGCAGTTCTTC | CASSADTDSAYYNEQFF
few | TRBJ2-1 | - | TRBV12-3/TRBV12-4 | TGTGCCAGCAGTTTTGGAGGGTACCTTAATGAGCAGTTCTTC | CASSFGGYLNEQFF
- | TRBJ2-1 | TRBD2 | TRBV27 | TGTGCCAGCAGTTTCGTAGCGGGGGGAATTCCCTACAATGAGCAGTTCTTC | CASSFVAGGIPYNEQFF
few | TRBJ1-1 | TRBD1 | TRBV19 | TGTGCCAGTAGTATAGACTTTGACAGGGTGAACACTGAAGCTTTCTTT | CASSIDFDRVNTEAFF
once | TRBJ2-7 | TRBD2 | TRBV5-6 | TGTGCCAGCAGCCCAACCCCTAGCGGGGGTTTGGAGCAGTACTTC | CASSPTPSGGLEQYF
few | TRBJ2-2 | - | TRBV4-1 | TGCGCCAGCAGCCCCTGGGACTCGAACACCGGGGAGCTGTTTTTT | CASSPWDSNTGELFF
few | TRBJ2-3 | - | TRBV20-1 | TGCAGTGCTAGAGATCCAGGGACGGTGAGCACAGATACGCAGTATTTT | CSARDPGTVSTDTQYF
- | TRBJ2-3 | TRBD2 | TRBV27 | TGTGCCGTTACTGCGGGGGGGCCAACAGATACGCAGTATTTT | CAVTAGGPTDTQYF
once | TRBJ1-4 | TRBD1 | TRBV5-4 | TGTGCCAGCAGCTTGTGGGACAGGGGTGGTGAAAAACTGTTTTTT | CASSLWDRGGEKLFF
- | TRBJ2-1 | - | TRBV6-1 | TGTGCCAACAGACCTCTGGGGCCCAGTTCCTACAATGAGCAGTTCTTC | CANRPLGPSSYNEQFF
few | TRBJ1-4 | TRBD1 | TRBV7-6 | TGTGCCAGCAGCTTCGGACAGGTCAATGAAAAACTGTTTTTT | CASSFGQVNEKLFF
many | TRBJ2-3 | - | TRBV7-6 | TGTGCCAGCAGCTTAGGGGACGGCACAGATACGCAGTATTTT | CASSLGDGTDTQYF
- | TRBJ2-3 | TRBD2 | TRBV7-9 | TGTGCCAGCCTGGGCGGGGGGGCAAAAGATACGCAGTATTTT | CASLGGGAKDTQYF
- | TRBJ1-1 | TRBD1 | TRBV25-1 | TGTGCCAGCAGTGAATTTATCCCCGACGGACAGGGACTTCGTATGAACACTGAAGCTTTCTTT | CASSEFIPDGQGLRMNTEAFF
few | TRBJ2-2 | TRBD2 | TRBV24-1 | TGTGCCACCAGTGGTTCACTAGCGGGGGTGACCGGGGAGCTGTTTTTT | CATSGSLAGVTGELFF
- | TRBJ1-4 | - | TRBV5-6 | TGTGCCAGCAGCTCCGGTACCCGGAGCCTGTTTTTT | CASSSGTRSLFF
few | TRBJ2-1 | - | TRBV6-1 | TGTGCCAGCAGTTCACCCGTCGGGACGGTATTAGGTGAGCAGTTCTTC | CASSSPVGTVLGEQFF
few | TRBJ2-3 | - | TRBV4-2 | TGTGCCAGCAGCTCCGGAATAGAGTCAGGGGAGGTTGATACGCAGTATTTT | CASSSGIESGEVDTQYF